A selection of T cell receptor beta chains follows, all from one sample in a study of blood T cells in healthy people across ages. TCRdb itself ran the 5' RACE reads through MiXCR, one entry per CDR3 protein. Of 650,000 to 1,000,000 distinct CDR3 sequences listed, 36% are singletons. Sequencing was performed on blood. The receptor source for this set is a man aged 18 to 35 in good health. Each CDR3 is given with its conserved first and last residue. A D gene is named only where the DNA matches it firmly. Rows may omit the clone size; those that give it use once, few, many or a size class.

size | length | D | J | V | CDR3 | DNA
few | 13 | . | TRBJ1-4 | TRBV6-1 | CASSTRANEKLFF | TGTGCCAGCAGTACCCGGGCAAATGAAAAACTGTTTTTT
. | 16 | . | TRBJ1-1 | TRBV4-3 | CASSQVLYMGGTEAFF | TGCGCCAGCAGCCAAGTTCTCTACATGGGTGGTACTGAAGCTTTCTTT
. | 16 | . | TRBJ2-7 | TRBV6-1 | CASSEGTGDSYYEQYF | TGTGCCAGCAGTGAGGGGACGGGGGATAGCTACTACGAGCAGTACTTC
few | 18 | TRBD2 | TRBJ2-1 | TRBV5-1 | CASSFESGGYNSYNEQFF | TGCGCCAGCAGCTTTGAGTCGGGGGGGTATAACTCCTACAATGAGCAGTTCTTC
. | 15 | TRBD1 | TRBJ2-3 | TRBV7-2 | CASSPQGWGTDTQYF | TGTGCCAGCAGCCCACAGGGGTGGGGCACAGATACGCAGTATTTT
. | 15 | TRBD1 | TRBJ1-1 | TRBV20-1 | CSASGQGAMNTEAFF | TGCAGTGCTAGCGGACAGGGGGCCATGAACACTGAAGCTTTCTTT
once | 13 | . | TRBJ2-1 | TRBV12-5 | CATSPGALNEQFF | TGTGCTACTTCACCAGGGGCTTTGAATGAGCAGTTCTTC
. | 13 | . | TRBJ2-1 | TRBV4-2 | CASSQDSPGEQFF | TGTGCCAGCAGCCAAGATAGTCCGGGTGAGCAGTTCTTC
many | 16 | . | TRBJ2-5 | TRBV5-1 | CASSRSNRDHQETQYF | TGCGCCAGCAGCCGATCAAACCGGGACCATCAAGAGACCCAGTACTTC
few | 15 | TRBD2 | TRBJ2-3 | TRBV3-1 | CASSQTSGGANTQYF | TGTGCCAGCAGCCAAACTAGCGGGGGGGCCAATACGCAGTATTTT
few | 17 | TRBD1 | TRBJ2-7 | TRBV9 | CASSVGDRASGSYEQYF | TGTGCCAGCAGCGTAGGGGACAGGGCCAGCGGCTCCTACGAGCAGTACTTC
. | 13 | . | TRBJ2-1 | TRBV12-3/TRBV12-4 | CASTSLEGETQFF | TGTGCCAGCACCTCGTTGGAGGGGGAGACCCAGTTCTTC
many | 12 | . | TRBJ2-5 | TRBV7-2 | CASSSLRETQYF | TGTGCCAGCAGCTCTCTCCGAGAGACCCAGTACTTC
many | 15 | TRBD2 | TRBJ2-1 | TRBV12-3/TRBV12-4 | CASSRAGGSQNEQFF | TGTGCCAGCAGTCGAGCGGGGGGCTCCCAAAATGAGCAGTTCTTC
. | 19 | . | TRBJ1-5 | TRBV6-1 | CASRPTGGKIGAGNQPQHF | TGTGCCAGCAGGCCGACAGGAGGAAAGATTGGGGCTGGCAATCAGCCCCAGCATTTT
. | 13 | TRBD1 | TRBJ1-6 | TRBV2 | CASWTGWNSPLHF | TGTGCCAGTTGGACAGGATGGAATTCACCCCTCCACTTT
. | 14 | . | TRBJ2-7 | TRBV5-5 | CASSTGTASSWQYF | TGTGCCAGCAGCACCGGGACGGCCAGTAGTTGGCAGTACTTC
few | 13 | . | TRBJ2-3 | TRBV10-3 | CAIARRSTDTQYF | TGTGCCATCGCTAGACGTTCCACAGATACGCAGTATTTT
few | 14 | TRBD1 | TRBJ1-1 | TRBV29-1 | CSVERNRGDTEAFF | TGCAGCGTTGAAAGAAACAGGGGAGACACTGAAGCTTTCTTT
few | 13 | . | TRBJ1-5 | TRBV20-1 | CSAWDLSNQPQHF | TGCAGTGCCTGGGACCTTAGCAATCAGCCCCAGCATTTT
. | 18 | TRBD2 | TRBJ2-1 | TRBV4-3 | CASTLGLGLAGGLETQFF | TGCGCCAGCACTCTCGGGCTTGGCCTAGCGGGGGGGCTAGAGACCCAGTTCTTC
. | 16 | . | TRBJ2-7 | TRBV28 | CASSPVVGKMAYEQYF | TGTGCCAGCAGTCCAGTAGTAGGGAAGATGGCCTACGAGCAGTACTTC
many | 13 | TRBD1 | TRBJ1-2 | TRBV20-1 | CSARVTGGNGYTF | TGCAGTGCTAGAGTTACAGGGGGAAATGGCTACACCTTC
. | 15 | . | TRBJ1-1 | TRBV4-3 | CASSPNPTGNTEAFF | TGCGCCAGCAGTCCTAATCCAACAGGGAACACTGAAGCTTTCTTT